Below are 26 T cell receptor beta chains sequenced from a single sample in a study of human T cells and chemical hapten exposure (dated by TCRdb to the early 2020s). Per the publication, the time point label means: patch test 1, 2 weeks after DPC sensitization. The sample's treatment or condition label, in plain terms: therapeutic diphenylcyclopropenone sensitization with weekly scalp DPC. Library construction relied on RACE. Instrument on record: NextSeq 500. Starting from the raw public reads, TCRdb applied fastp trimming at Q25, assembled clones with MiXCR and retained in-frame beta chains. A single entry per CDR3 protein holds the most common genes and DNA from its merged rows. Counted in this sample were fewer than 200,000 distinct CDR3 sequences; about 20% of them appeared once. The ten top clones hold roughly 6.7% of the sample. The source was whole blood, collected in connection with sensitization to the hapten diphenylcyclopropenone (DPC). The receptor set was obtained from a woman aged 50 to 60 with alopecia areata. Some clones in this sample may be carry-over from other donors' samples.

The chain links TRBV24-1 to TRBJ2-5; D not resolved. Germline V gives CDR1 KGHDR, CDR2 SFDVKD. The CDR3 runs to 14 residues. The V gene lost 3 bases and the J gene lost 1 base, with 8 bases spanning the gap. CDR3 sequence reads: CATSDSRTQETQYF. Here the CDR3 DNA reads TGTGCCACCAGTGATAGCCGGACCCAAGAGACCCAGTACTTC.

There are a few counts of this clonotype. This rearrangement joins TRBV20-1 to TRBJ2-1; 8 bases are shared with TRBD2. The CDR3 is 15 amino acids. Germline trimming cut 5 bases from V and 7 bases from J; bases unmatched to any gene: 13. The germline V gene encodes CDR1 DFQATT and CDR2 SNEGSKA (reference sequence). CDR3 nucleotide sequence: TGCAGTGCTTCTAAACTAGCGGAGCTCCCTAATGAGCAGTTCTTC. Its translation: CSASKLAELPNEQFF.

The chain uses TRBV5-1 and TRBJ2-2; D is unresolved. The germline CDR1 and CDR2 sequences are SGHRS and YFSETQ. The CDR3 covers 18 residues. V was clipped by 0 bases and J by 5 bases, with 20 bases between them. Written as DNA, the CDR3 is TGCGCCAGCAGCTTGGCCGGTTTGAGGAGCCCTAGTACCGGGGAGCTGTTTTTT. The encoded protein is CASSLAGLRSPSTGELFF.

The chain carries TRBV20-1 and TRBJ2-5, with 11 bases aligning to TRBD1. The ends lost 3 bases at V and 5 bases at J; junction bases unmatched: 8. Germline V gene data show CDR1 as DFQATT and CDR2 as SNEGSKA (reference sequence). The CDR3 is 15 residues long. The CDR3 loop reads CSARGTGGNDETQYF. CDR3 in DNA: TGCAGTGCTAGGGGGACAGGGGGAAACGACGAGACCCAGTACTTC.

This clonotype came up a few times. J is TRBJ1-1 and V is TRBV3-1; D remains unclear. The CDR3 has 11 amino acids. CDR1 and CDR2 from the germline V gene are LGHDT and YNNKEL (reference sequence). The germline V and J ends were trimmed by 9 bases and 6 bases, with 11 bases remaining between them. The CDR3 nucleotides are TGTGCCAGTAAGGGAACTTCTGAAGCTTTCTTT. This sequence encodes CASKGTSEAFF. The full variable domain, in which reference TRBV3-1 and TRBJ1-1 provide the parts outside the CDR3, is DTAVSQTPKYLVTQMGNDKSIKCEQNLGHDTMYWYKQDSKKFLKIMFSYNNKELIINETVPNRFSPKSPDKAHLNLHINSLELGDSAVYFCASKGTSEAFFGQGTRLTVV.

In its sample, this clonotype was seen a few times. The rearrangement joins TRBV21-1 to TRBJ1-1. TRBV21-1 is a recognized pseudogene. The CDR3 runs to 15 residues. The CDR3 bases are TGTGCCAGCAGCATCCGGACCGATCTGAACACTGAAGCTTTCTTT. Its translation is CASSIRTDLNTEAFF.

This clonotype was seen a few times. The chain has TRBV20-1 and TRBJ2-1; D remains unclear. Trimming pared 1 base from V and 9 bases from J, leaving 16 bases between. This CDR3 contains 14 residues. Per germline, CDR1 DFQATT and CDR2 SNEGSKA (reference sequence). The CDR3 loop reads CSARAAAMLPEQFF. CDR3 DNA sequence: TGCAGTGCTAGAGCTGCGGCTATGCTACCTGAGCAGTTCTTC.

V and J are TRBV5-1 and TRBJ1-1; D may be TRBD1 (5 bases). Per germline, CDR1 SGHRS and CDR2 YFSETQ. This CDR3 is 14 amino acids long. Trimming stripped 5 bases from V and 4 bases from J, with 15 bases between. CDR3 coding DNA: TGCGCCAGCAGTGTGGGGCCCTCATCCACTGAAGCTTTCTTT. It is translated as CASSVGPSSTEAFF. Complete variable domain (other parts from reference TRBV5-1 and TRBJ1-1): KAGVTQTPRYLIKTRGQQVTLSCSPISGHRSVSWYQQTPGQGLQFLFEYFSETQRNKGNFPGRFSGRQFSNSRSEMNVSTLELGDSALYLCASSVGPSSTEAFFGQGTRLTVV.

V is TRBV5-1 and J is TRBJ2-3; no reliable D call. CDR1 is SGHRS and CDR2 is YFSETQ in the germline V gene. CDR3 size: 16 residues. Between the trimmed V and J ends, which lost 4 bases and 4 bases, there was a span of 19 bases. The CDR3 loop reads CASSPRPTSSADTQYF. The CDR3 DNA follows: TGCGCCAGCAGCCCCAGGCCGACTTCGAGCGCAGATACGCAGTATTTT.

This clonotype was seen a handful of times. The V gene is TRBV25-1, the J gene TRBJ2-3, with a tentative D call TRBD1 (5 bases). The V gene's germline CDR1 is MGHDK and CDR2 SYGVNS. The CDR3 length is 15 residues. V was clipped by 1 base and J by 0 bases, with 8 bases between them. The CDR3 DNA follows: TGTGCCAGCAGTGAATTCCAGGGTAGCACAGATACGCAGTATTTT. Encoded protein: CASSEFQGSTDTQYF.

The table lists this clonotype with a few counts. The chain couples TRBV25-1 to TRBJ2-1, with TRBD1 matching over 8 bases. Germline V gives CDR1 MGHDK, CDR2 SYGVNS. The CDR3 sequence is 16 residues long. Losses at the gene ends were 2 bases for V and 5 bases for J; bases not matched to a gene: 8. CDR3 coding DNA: TGTGCCAGCAGTGAACCAGGGGGCCTAGGCGACAATGAGCAGTTCTTC. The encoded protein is CASSEPGGLGDNEQFF.

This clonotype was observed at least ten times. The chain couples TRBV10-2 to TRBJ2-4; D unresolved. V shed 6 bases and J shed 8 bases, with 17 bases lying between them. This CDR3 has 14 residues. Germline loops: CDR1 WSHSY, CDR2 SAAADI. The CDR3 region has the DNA TGCGCCAGCAGGAATGGTGGCGGTGCGGACATTCAGTACTTC. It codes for CASRNGGGADIQYF.

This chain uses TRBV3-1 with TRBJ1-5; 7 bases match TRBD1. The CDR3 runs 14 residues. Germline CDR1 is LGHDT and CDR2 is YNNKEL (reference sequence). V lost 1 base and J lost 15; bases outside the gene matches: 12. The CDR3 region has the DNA TGTGCCAGCAGCCAAGCCCCAGAGGAAGGGGGCCGGCATTTT. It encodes CASSQAPEEGGRHF. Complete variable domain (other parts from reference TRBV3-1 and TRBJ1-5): DTAVSQTPKYLVTQMGNDKSIKCEQNLGHDTMYWYKQDSKKFLKIMFSYNNKELIINETVPNRFSPKSPDKAHLNLHINSLELGDSAVYFCASSQAPEEGGRHFGDGTRLSIL.

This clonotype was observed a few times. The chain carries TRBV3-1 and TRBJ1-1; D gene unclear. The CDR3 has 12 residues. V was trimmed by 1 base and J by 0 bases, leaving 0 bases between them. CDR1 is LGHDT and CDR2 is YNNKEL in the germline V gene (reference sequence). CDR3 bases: TGTGCCAGCAGCCAAGTGAACACTGAAGCTTTCTTT. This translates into CASSQVNTEAFF.

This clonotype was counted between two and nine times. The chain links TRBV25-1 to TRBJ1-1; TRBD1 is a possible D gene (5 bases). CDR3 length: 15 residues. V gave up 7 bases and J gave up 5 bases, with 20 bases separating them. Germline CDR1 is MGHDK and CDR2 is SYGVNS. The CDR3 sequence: CASKLLKRGVTEAFF. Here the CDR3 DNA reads TGTGCCAGCAAGCTCCTGAAGCGGGGGGTTACTGAAGCTTTCTTT.

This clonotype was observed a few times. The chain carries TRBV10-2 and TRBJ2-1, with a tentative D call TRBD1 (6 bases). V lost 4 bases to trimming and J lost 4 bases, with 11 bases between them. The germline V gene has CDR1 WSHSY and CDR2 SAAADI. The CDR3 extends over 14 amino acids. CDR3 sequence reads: CASSGPGQYNEQFF. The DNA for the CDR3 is TGCGCCAGCAGTGGGCCGGGACAATACAATGAGCAGTTCTTC.

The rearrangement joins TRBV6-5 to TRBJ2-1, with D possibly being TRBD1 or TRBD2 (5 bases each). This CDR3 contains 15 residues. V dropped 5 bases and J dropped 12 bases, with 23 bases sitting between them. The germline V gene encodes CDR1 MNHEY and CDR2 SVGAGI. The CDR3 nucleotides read TGTGCCAGCAGTAGCCCCGGGACCTACCTTCGGGGGCAGTTCTTC. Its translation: CASSSPGTYLRGQFF.

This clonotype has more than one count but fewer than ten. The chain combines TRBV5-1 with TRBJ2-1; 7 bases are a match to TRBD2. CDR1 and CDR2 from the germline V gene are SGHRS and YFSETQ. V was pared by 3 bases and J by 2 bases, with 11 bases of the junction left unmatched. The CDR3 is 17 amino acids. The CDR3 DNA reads TGCGCCAGCAGCTCGGGCGTGGGAGGGAGTACCTACAATGAGCAGTTCTTC. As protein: CASSSGVGGSTYNEQFF.

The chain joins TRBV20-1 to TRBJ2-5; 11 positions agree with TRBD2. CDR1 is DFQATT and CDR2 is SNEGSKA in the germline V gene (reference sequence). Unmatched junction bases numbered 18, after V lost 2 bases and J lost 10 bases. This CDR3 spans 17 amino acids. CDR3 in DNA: TGCAGTGCTAGACCGTTTCGGTCTAGCGGGAGGTTGGAGGGCCAGTACTTC. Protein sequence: CSARPFRSSGRLEGQYF.

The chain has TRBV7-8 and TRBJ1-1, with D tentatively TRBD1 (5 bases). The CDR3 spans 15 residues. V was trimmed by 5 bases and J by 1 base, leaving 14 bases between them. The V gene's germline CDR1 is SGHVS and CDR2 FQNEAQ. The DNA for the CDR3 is TGTGCCAGCAGCCCAAGCCAGGGCTGGAACACTGAAGCTTTCTTT. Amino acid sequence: CASSPSQGWNTEAFF.

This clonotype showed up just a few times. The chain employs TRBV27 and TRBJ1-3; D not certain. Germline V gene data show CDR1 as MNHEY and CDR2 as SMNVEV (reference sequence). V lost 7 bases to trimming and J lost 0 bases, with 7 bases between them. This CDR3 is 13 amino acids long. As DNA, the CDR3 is TGTGCCAGCAAGGCCTTCTCTGGAAACACCATATATTTT. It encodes CASKAFSGNTIYF.

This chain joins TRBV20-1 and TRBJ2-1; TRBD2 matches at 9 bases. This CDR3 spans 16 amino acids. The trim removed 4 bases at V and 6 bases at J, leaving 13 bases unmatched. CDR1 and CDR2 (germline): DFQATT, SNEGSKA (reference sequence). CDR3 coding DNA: TGCAGTGCTATCGGGGCTCCAGCGGGAGGCCCCAATGAGCAGTTCTTC. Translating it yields CSAIGAPAGGPNEQFF.

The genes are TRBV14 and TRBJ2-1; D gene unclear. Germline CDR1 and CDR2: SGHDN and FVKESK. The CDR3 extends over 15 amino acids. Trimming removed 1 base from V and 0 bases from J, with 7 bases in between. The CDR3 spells CASSQGPLSYNEQFF. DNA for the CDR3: TGTGCCAGCAGCCAAGGGCCCCTCTCCTACAATGAGCAGTTCTTC.

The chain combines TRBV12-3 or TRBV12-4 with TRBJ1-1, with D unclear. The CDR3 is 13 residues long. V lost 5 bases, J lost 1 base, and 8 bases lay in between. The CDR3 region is CASSIAGNTEAFF. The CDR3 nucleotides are TGTGCCAGCAGTATCGCAGGGAACACTGAAGCTTTCTTT.

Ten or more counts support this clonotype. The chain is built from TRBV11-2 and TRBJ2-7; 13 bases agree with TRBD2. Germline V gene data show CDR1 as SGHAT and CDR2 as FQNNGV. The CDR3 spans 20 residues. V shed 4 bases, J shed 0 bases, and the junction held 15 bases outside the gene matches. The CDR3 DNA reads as TGTGCCAGCAGCTACTCGGCGGGACTAGCGGGATTAACACACTCCTACGAGCAGTACTTC. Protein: CASSYSAGLAGLTHSYEQYF.

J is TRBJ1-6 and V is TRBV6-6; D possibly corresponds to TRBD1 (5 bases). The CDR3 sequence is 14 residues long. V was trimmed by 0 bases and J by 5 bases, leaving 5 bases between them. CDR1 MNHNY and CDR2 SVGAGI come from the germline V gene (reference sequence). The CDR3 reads CASSYSGDNSPLHF. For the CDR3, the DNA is TGTGCCAGCAGTTACTCAGGGGATAATTCACCCCTCCACTTT.